This note documents a single T cell receptor beta chain sequence. This sample stems from a study of Ad26.COV2.S vaccination and SARS-CoV-2 variants. The CDR3 is made up of 14 amino acids. V was cut by 1 base and J by 2 bases, with 8 bases left in between. Germline CDR1 and CDR2: SGHVS and FQNEAQ. Treatment here: roughly 18 received Ad26.COV2.S at low or high dose, single or two shots; roughly five received placebo; per-sample allocation not given. On day 63 after the first injection, vaccine and placebo recipients gave samples. Profiled with immunoSEQ multiplex PCR; TCRdb holds only in-frame clones, not every one. The table records 300,000 to 400,000 clones, about 86% of them present only once.

The chain joins TRBV7-8 to TRBJ1-1, with D unclear. The sequence was obtained from a person aged 18-65 years who received the Ad26.COV2.S COVID-19 vaccine or a placebo. The sample consisted of peripheral blood, taken in a trial of Ad26.COV2.S vaccine versus placebo. The CDR3 is CASSLGWGNTEAFF. The CDR3 coding sequence is TGTGCCAGCAGCTTAGGGTGGGGAAACACTGAAGCTTTCTTT.